This T cell receptor beta chain stems from a study of blood T cell repertoires in COVID-19. On the study more broadly: Samples taken during acute and convalescent COVID-19 were collected in the United States, Italy and Spain. Sample material is recorded as cDNA or gDNA derived from T cells, B-cell-depleted T cells, or PBMCs.

As originally analysed: Nucleated cell number was recorded as an estimate derived from reference gene primer amplification. The table came from immunoSEQ multiplex PCR; TCRdb's copy has only in-frame clones and leaves some out. V, J and clone size are those of that table, while D and trimming were read from the DNA. The table records about 62,000 clones, approximately 90% of them present only once. Germline V gene lookup returns CDR1 SGHRS and CDR2 YFSETQ. V was shortened by 0 bases and J by 0 bases, with 6 bases between the two germline ends. This CDR3 has 14 residues. The chain employs TRBV5-1 and TRBJ1-1; D is uncertain. Material for sequencing was peripheral blood. This sequence originates from a woman aged 55-69 years with acute or convalescent COVID-19. The DNA of the CDR3 is TGCGCCAGCAGCTTGGGGGCCCTGAACACTGAAGCTTTCTTT. Translation: CASSLGALNTEAFF.